The rows below give T cell receptor beta chains drawn from one sample of a study of T cell clusters in autoimmune cytopenias. TCRdb reprocessed the multiplex PCR reads and keeps a single row for each CDR3 protein, giving no DNA. Its table lists about 10,000 distinct CDR3 sequences. A further study also used this sample, focusing on T cell repertoires in aging, cancer and after chemotherapy.

The specimen was peripheral blood. The source of these receptors is a human donor in good health. Both conserved end residues are part of each CDR3. The size entry is marked missing in some rows and otherwise reads once, few, many or a size class.

len	j_gene	abundance	v_gene	CDR3aa
12	TRBJ2-2	medium-sized	TRBV5-4	CASSLAGGELFF
14	TRBJ2-2	medium-sized	TRBV19	CASSEQVNTGELFF
20	TRBJ2-1	.	TRBV5-1	CASSSWTREAQLSSYNEQFF
16	TRBJ2-1	.	TRBV12-3/TRBV12-4	CASSLAAGVLNNEQFF
15	TRBJ2-1	medium-sized	TRBV19	CASSISGLVVYEQFF
11	TRBJ2-1	.	TRBV11-2	CASQGYNEQFF
13	TRBJ2-7	medium-sized	TRBV19	CASRDRGVYEQYF
14	TRBJ2-5	.	TRBV14	CASSRSGTQETQYF
13	TRBJ1-2	.	TRBV6-5	CASSYTKGGGYTF
16	TRBJ2-7	.	TRBV11-1	CASSLEWGTGAGQQYF
13	TRBJ2-3	.	TRBV6-2/TRBV6-3	CASSYSWADTQYF
15	TRBJ2-3	.	TRBV7-9	CASSLDRVPTDTQYF
13	TRBJ2-7	large	TRBV27	CASSHRQTYEQYF
15	TRBJ1-5	.	TRBV6-1	CASSENRQGHQPQHF
17	TRBJ2-6	.	TRBV30	CAWTLREFALGANVLTF
14	TRBJ2-1	.	TRBV6-2/TRBV6-3	CASRTSGRTNEQFF
16	TRBJ1-1	.	TRBV24-1	CATSDSTGDGYTEAFF
14	TRBJ2-5	.	TRBV7-2	CASSPNFLLETQYF
17	TRBJ2-1	.	TRBV18	CASSPQLAGATYNEQFF
13	TRBJ2-3	.	TRBV4-3	CASSQGGKDTQYF
13	TRBJ2-7	medium-sized	TRBV11-1	CASSLDRSYEQYF
13	TRBJ2-3	.	TRBV5-5	CASSVRYTDTQYF
17	TRBJ2-1	.	TRBV7-6	CASSLVLRDHPYNEQFF
17	TRBJ2-6	.	TRBV15	CATSRGGAHSGANVLTF
13	TRBJ1-1	.	TRBV12-3/TRBV12-4	CASSTLDGAEAFF
13	TRBJ2-7	.	TRBV6-2/TRBV6-3	CASSYAYSYEQYF
14	TRBJ1-1	.	TRBV18	CASSPETGAFGAFF
13	TRBJ1-2	.	TRBV27	CASWNPGDYGYTF
16	TRBJ1-2	.	TRBV5-6	CASSPDPGGRSYGYTF
12	TRBJ1-1	.	TRBV27	CASRTGVSEAFF
15	TRBJ1-1	.	TRBV6-5	CASSYDRAGGTEAFF
17	TRBJ2-2	.	TRBV11-2	CASSLVASGRLSGELFF
14	TRBJ2-3	.	TRBV20-1	CSARDPYSTDTQYF
16	TRBJ2-7	.	TRBV7-9	CASSLVHGLAGNEQFF
12	TRBJ2-1	.	TRBV24-1	CATGDSENEQFF
13	TRBJ2-3	.	TRBV6-5	CASSYLGSDTQYF
16	TRBJ1-2	medium-sized	TRBV11-1	CASSPGGTALSSGYTF
13	TRBJ1-1	.	TRBV12-3/TRBV12-4	CASSRKLRTEAFF
13	TRBJ1-1	.	TRBV29-1	CSVRGILNTEAFF
15	TRBJ2-2	.	TRBV5-1	CASSLRTGRSGELFF
14	TRBJ1-2	.	TRBV14	CASSQEGGIGGYTF
14	TRBJ2-2	medium-sized	TRBV30	CAWRSAGASGELFF
17	TRBJ2-1	.	TRBV5-6	CASSFSPAGVSYNEQFF
16	TRBJ2-6	.	TRBV6-2/TRBV6-3	CASTIDRRSGDNVLTF
14	TRBJ2-7	.	TRBV10-3	CAIRGVLSSYEQYF
14	TRBJ1-1	.	TRBV12-3/TRBV12-4	CASSFGTANTEAFF
12	TRBJ1-1	medium-sized	TRBV29-1	CSGGQGGAEAFF
13	TRBJ2-7	.	TRBV19	CASSRPGRNEQYF